A selection of T cell receptor beta chains follows, all from one sample in a study of T cell responses to AZD1222 COVID-19 vaccine. The assay was immunoSEQ multiplex PCR, and TCRdb's table has in-frame clones only and misses some. The sample consists of 65,000 to 75,000 clones, about four fifths of them appearing once. Source: peripheral blood, taken on day 0 of AZD1222 vaccination. The receptors come from an adult in good health. The CDR3 runs from the conserved cysteine through the conserved F or W.

TRBJ1-5 | TRBV24-1 | CATSAAGNQPQHF
TRBJ2-7 | TRBV5-1 | CASSGTGIGEQYF
TRBJ2-3 | TRBV2 | CASSLLQGGTDTQYF
TRBJ2-2 | TRBV21-1 | CASSKPDRANTGELFF
TRBJ2-2 | TRBV5-8 | CASSFYGTGRNTGELFF
TRBJ1-1 | TRBV5-4 | CASSLGEGGTEAFF
TRBJ1-6 | TRBV7-8 | CASSREPTRANSPLHF
TRBJ1-6 | TRBV5-4 | CASSKLVGEGNSPLHF
TRBJ1-2 | TRBV2 | CASRRPTGVEGGYTF
TRBJ1-5 | TRBV7-8 | CASSLGGTQPQHF
TRBJ2-1 | TRBV6-5 | CASSYSGLAVWEFF
TRBJ2-3 | TRBV2 | CASSEDAGGADTQYF
TRBJ2-1 | TRBV4-3 | CASSQDALGGYNEQFF
TRBJ2-3 | TRBV29-1 | CSGTGGGTDTQYF
TRBJ2-5 | TRBV7-7 | CASSLGAPGETQYF
TRBJ2-3 | TRBV6-2/TRBV6-3 | CASSYRDMHTQYF